Listed below are T cell receptor beta chains from one sample, sequenced in a study of human T cells and chemical hapten exposure. TCRdb independently ran MiXCR on the RACE reads; one entry per CDR3 protein. Of roughly 88,000 distinct CDR3 sequences in the sample, 9.6% were seen once. The sample in question was whole blood, obtained in connection with sensitization to the hapten diphenylcyclopropenone (DPC). The receptors here all came from a woman aged 35 to 49 with alopecia areata. Some clones in this sample may be carry-over from other donors' samples. Both conserved end residues are part of each CDR3. The D gene is left open where the match is weak. Size tells how often a clone was seen (once, few, many) or the class of an expanded clone, and some rows leave it out.

D	V	J	size	DNA	CDR3
TRBD2	TRBV6-2/TRBV6-3	TRBJ2-2	many	TGTGCCAGCAGTTCGCGGGGGGAAATCGGCGCCGGGGAGCTGTTTTTT	CASSSRGEIGAGELFF
.	TRBV19	TRBJ2-2	.	TGTGCCAGTAGACTAATGGGGCCAGGGTACACCGGGGAGCTGTTTTTT	CASRLMGPGYTGELFF
TRBD2	TRBV4-2	TRBJ2-3	few	TGTGCCAGCAGCCAGCCTAGCGGGGCAGTTACGCAGTATTTT	CASSQPSGAVTQYF
.	TRBV12-3/TRBV12-4	TRBJ2-5	few	TGTGCCAGCAGTTTAGTACCCCCGGGAGAGACCCAGTACTTC	CASSLVPPGETQYF
TRBD1	TRBV5-1	TRBJ1-5	few	TGCGCCAGCAGTGTGGGTGGGACAGATAATCAGCCCCAGCATTTT	CASSVGGTDNQPQHF
.	TRBV7-3	TRBJ2-2	many	TGTGCCAGCAGCTCCTACACCGGGGAGCTGTTTTTT	CASSSYTGELFF
.	TRBV5-8	TRBJ1-1	few	TGTGCCAGCAGCCACGACCGCCAGCAGGGCACTGAAGCTTTCTTT	CASSHDRQQGTEAFF
TRBD2	TRBV29-1	TRBJ2-2	many	TGCAGCGTCGGGCTACTAGCGGGGGGCCCGAACACCGGGGAGCTGTTTTTT	CSVGLLAGGPNTGELFF
TRBD2	TRBV19	TRBJ2-1	.	TGTGCCAGTAGTATAATGGGGACTAACTACAATGAGCAGTTCTTC	CASSIMGTNYNEQFF
.	TRBV4-1	TRBJ2-4	.	TGCGCCAGCAGCCAAGGCCGAAGGGTGGGGTCCAAAAACATTCAGTACTTC	CASSQGRRVGSKNIQYF
.	TRBV6-5	TRBJ1-5	few	TGTGCCAGCAGGGACGGTCTCTGGCAGCCCCAGCATTTT	CASRDGLWQPQHF
TRBD2	TRBV5-1	TRBJ2-3	many	TGCGCCAGCAGCTTAAACGCGGGGGGCGTAGATACGCAGTATTTT	CASSLNAGGVDTQYF
.	TRBV27	TRBJ1-5	few	TGTGCCAGCAGTTTATCGGGGTCGGGACAGCCCCAGCATTTT	CASSLSGSGQPQHF
.	TRBV30	TRBJ1-2	.	TGTGTCTGGAGTTCGACCGTTTGGGGCTACACCTTC	CVWSSTVWGYTF
.	TRBV4-3	TRBJ2-7	many	TGCGCCAGCAGCCAAGATCGGCAGGGAGCTTACGAGCAGTACTTC	CASSQDRQGAYEQYF
.	TRBV7-2	TRBJ2-5	many	TGTGCCAGCAGCTTAGCCGGGGCACAAGAGACCCAGTACTTC	CASSLAGAQETQYF
.	TRBV20-1	TRBJ1-1	many	TGCAGTGCTAGTGAGAACACTGAAGCTTTCTTT	CSASENTEAFF
.	TRBV7-9	TRBJ1-4	many	TGTGCCAGCAGCTTAGGGAATACGGCCTCAACTAATGAAAAACTGTTTTTT	CASSLGNTASTNEKLFF
TRBD2	TRBV29-1	TRBJ2-3	few	TGCAGCGTTGGTTTTACTAGCGGAGTATCAGATACGCAGTATTTT	CSVGFTSGVSDTQYF
.	TRBV18	TRBJ2-7	few	TGTGCCAGCTCACCACTCCCTACCTACGAGCAGTACTTC	CASSPLPTYEQYF
TRBD1	TRBV5-1	TRBJ2-4	many	TGCGCCAGCAGCACCGGACAGGGGTCAAACATTCAGTACTTC	CASSTGQGSNIQYF
.	TRBV18	TRBJ1-2	.	TGTGCCAGCTCACCACAGAGAGCCGGCTATGGCTACACCTTC	CASSPQRAGYGYTF
TRBD2	TRBV30	TRBJ2-1	many	TGTGCCTGGAGTTCAGAACTAGCGGGGGCCGTCTTTACCGAGCAGCAGTTCTTC	CAWSSELAGAVFTEQQFF
.	TRBV19	TRBJ1-2	few	TGTGCCACCATAACGACAGAGGGCTACACCTTC	CATITTEGYTF
TRBD2	TRBV4-2	TRBJ2-7	many	TGTGCCAGCAGCCCCCCCGGGGGGGCAGCCTACGAGCAGTACTTC	CASSPPGGAAYEQYF
.	TRBV29-1	TRBJ1-1	many	TGCAGCGCGCAGGGGAACACTGAAGCTTTCTTT	CSAQGNTEAFF
TRBD1	TRBV20-1	TRBJ1-1	.	TGCAGTGCTGGGGGACAGCTTAACACTGAAGCTTTCTTT	CSAGGQLNTEAFF
TRBD1	TRBV5-1	TRBJ1-1	few	TGCGCCAGCAGCTTGAGAGGGACAGGGCTAACTGAAGCTTTCTTT	CASSLRGTGLTEAFF
.	TRBV12-2	TRBJ2-1	.	TGTGCAAGTCGCTTAAAGCGGGGGGGCCTTCCCGGCAATGAGCAGTTCTTC	CASRLKRGGLPGNEQFF
TRBD1	TRBV2	TRBJ1-1	many	TGTGCCAGCAGTGATCCGGGACAGGGAGTTGGGGAAGCTTTCTTT	CASSDPGQGVGEAFF
TRBD2	TRBV20-1	TRBJ2-7	.	TGCAGTGCTAGAGATCGACGGGGGGGCTCCTACGAGCAGTACTTC	CSARDRRGGSYEQYF